These 21 T cell receptor beta chains originate from one sample sequenced in a study of post-analysis software for immune sequencing data. The antigens of these receptors remain unknown. General study results and limits: TRBV5-6, TRBV5-1 and TRBV20-1 were among about 5 TRBV segments more frequent in patients than controls.

Carried by the TCR beta cDNA libraries were unique molecular identifiers. One entry per CDR3 protein, called by TCRdb with MiXCR from the PCR reads. The sample has 740,000 or so distinct CDR3 sequences, 53% seen once. Input material: blood. Every receptor here comes from a girl between 10 and 17 years old with multiple sclerosis.

The chain is built from TRBV6-2 or TRBV6-3 and TRBJ1-5, with D perhaps matching TRBD1 (5 bases). Germline V gene lookup returns CDR1 MNHEY and CDR2 SVGEGT. Between the trimmed V and J ends, which lost 1 base and 2 bases, there was a span of 15 bases. CDR3 length equals 17 residues. This chain's CDR3 is CASSYFRRVGGNQPQHF. The CDR3 nucleotides are TGTGCCAGCAGTTACTTTCGCAGGGTTGGGGGCAATCAGCCCCAGCATTTT.

V and J are TRBV20-1 and TRBJ2-7; maybe TRBD1 (6 bases). The V and J ends lost 4 bases and 0 bases respectively, with 10 bases between them. Germline assignment: CDR1 DFQATT and CDR2 SNEGSKA (reference sequence). The CDR3 consists of 13 residues. The CDR3 is CSAMGDNSYEQYF. CDR3 nucleotide sequence: TGCAGTGCTATGGGGGACAACTCCTACGAGCAGTACTTC.

The chain joins TRBV4-1 to TRBJ2-7, with TRBD1 matching over 7 bases. Trimming at V came to 1 base and at J to 4 bases, leaving 7 bases not matched to a gene. The germline CDR1 and CDR2 sequences are MGHRA and YSYEKL. The CDR3 has 15 residues. CDR3 amino acids: CASSQVGRGYYEQYF. The DNA for the CDR3 is TGCGCCAGCAGCCAAGTGGGCAGGGGGTATTACGAGCAGTACTTC.

This rearrangement joins TRBV6-1 to TRBJ1-6; no definite D call. The germline V gene encodes CDR1 MNHNS and CDR2 SASEGT. The ends were cut back, 6 bases at V and 9 bases at J, with 18 bases in the middle. The CDR3 runs to 15 residues. The CDR3: CASSAGPLISSPLHF. CDR3 bases: TGTGCCAGCAGCGCCGGGCCGCTTATCAGTTCACCCCTCCACTTT.

V and J are TRBV12-3 or TRBV12-4 and TRBJ1-2; TRBD1 might be the D (5 bases). Trimming removed 3 bases from V and 6 bases from J, with 14 bases in between. The CDR3 sequence is 14 residues long. CDR3 sequence reads: CASSFEGVGHGYTF. The CDR3 coding sequence is TGTGCCAGCAGTTTTGAAGGGGTAGGTCATGGCTACACCTTC.

The chain recombines TRBV20-1 with TRBJ1-5, with D unresolved. Trimming stripped 0 bases from V and 3 bases from J, with 12 bases between. The CDR3 sequence is 15 residues long. Germline V lookup: CDR1 DFQATT, CDR2 SNEGSKA (reference sequence). This CDR3 is CSARDARALNQPQHF. The CDR3 nucleotides read TGCAGTGCTAGAGACGCGAGGGCCCTCAATCAGCCCCAGCATTTT.

This chain joins TRBV6-2 or TRBV6-3 and TRBJ2-1; 12 nucleotides agree with TRBD2. The length of the CDR3 is 16 residues. V was pared by 6 bases and J by 9 bases, with 12 bases of the junction left unmatched. The germline V gene encodes CDR1 MNHEY and CDR2 SVGEGT. As DNA, the CDR3 is TGTGCCAGCAGGCCCCGACTAGCGGGAGTTGGGGGTGAGCAGTTCTTC. This sequence encodes CASRPRLAGVGGEQFF.

The chain uses TRBV12-3 or TRBV12-4 and TRBJ2-1, with 8 bases that match TRBD2. Trimming cost V 4 bases and J 5 bases; bases outside gene matches: 7. This CDR3 is built from 15 residues. CDR3 loop: CASSSSGGEDNEQFF. CDR3 DNA sequence: TGTGCCAGCAGTTCAAGCGGGGGCGAGGACAATGAGCAGTTCTTC.

This chain connects TRBV7-2 to TRBJ2-7; 8 bases are shared with TRBD1. Germline-derived CDR1 and CDR2 are SGHTA and FQGNSA. There are 14 residues in the CDR3. V shed 5 bases, J shed 2 bases, and the junction held 5 bases outside the gene matches. In DNA form, the CDR3 reads TGTGCCAGCAGCACCCAGGGGGCAACCTACGAGCAGTACTTC. Its protein is CASSTQGATYEQYF.

CDR3 DNA: TGTGCCAGCAGCTTAGCTAGCGGGAGAACAGATACGCAGTATTTT. Residues: CASSLASGRTDTQYF. The chain uses TRBV7-3 and TRBJ2-3, with 10 bases matching TRBD2. The germline V gene encodes CDR1 SGHTA and CDR2 FQGTGA. The ends lost 2 bases at V and 3 bases at J; junction bases unmatched: 2. The CDR3 totals 15 residues. Filled out from reference TRBV7-3 and TRBJ2-3, the complete variable domain reads GAGVSQTPSNKVTEKGKYVELRCDPISGHTALYWYRQSLGQGPEFLIYFQGTGAADDSGLPNDRFFAVRPEGSVSTLKIQRTERGDSAVYLCASSLASGRTDTQYFGPGTRLTVL.

V gene TRBV29-1 combines with J gene TRBJ1-5; D is perhaps TRBD1 (5 bases). Trimming took 6 bases from V and 3 from J, leaving 9 bases between them. This CDR3 contains 12 residues. Germline lookup yields CDR1 SQVTM and CDR2 ANQGSEA. The CDR3 sequence: CSVTGTNQPQHF. Here the CDR3 DNA reads TGCAGCGTGACCGGGACCAATCAGCCCCAGCATTTT.

The rearrangement joins TRBV6-5 to TRBJ2-3, with 8 bases identical to TRBD1. Germline trimming cut 0 bases from V and 5 bases from J; bases unmatched to any gene: 10. Per germline, CDR1 MNHEY and CDR2 SVGAGI. CDR3 length equals 17 residues. As DNA, the CDR3 is TGTGCCAGCAGTTACTCGAGCCAGGGGGCTCTGGGAGATACGCAGTATTTT. As protein: CASSYSSQGALGDTQYF.

This clonotype was seen a few times. The V gene is TRBV12-3 or TRBV12-4, the J gene TRBJ2-5; D is perhaps TRBD1 (6 bases). Trimming cost V 1 base and J 4 bases, with 13 bases left between them. CDR3 length equals 15 residues. The CDR3 nucleotides read TGTGCCAGCAGTTTAGGGGCAGGGGTCAGAGAGACCCAGTACTTC. Translating gives CASSLGAGVRETQYF.

The chain joins TRBV2 to TRBJ2-7; 9 bases line up with TRBD1. Germline assignment: CDR1 SNHLY and CDR2 FYNNEI. The V and J ends lost 7 bases and 3 bases, in that order; junction bases with no gene match: 13. CDR3 length equals 16 residues. The CDR3 loop reads CASNHPRDRDDYEQYF. As DNA, the CDR3 is TGTGCCAGCAACCACCCCCGGGACAGGGACGACTACGAGCAGTACTTC.

The V and J genes are TRBV20-1 and TRBJ1-2; 9 bases line up with TRBD1. V shed 1 base, J shed 6 bases, and the junction held 6 bases outside the gene matches. Germline V gene lookup returns CDR1 DFQATT and CDR2 SNEGSKA (reference sequence). This CDR3 region has 14 residues. The CDR3, as DNA: TGCAGTGCTAGAGTTGGACAGGGGAAAAATGGCTACACCTTC. This encodes CSARVGQGKNGYTF.

V is TRBV3-1 and J is TRBJ1-6; 7 bases line up with TRBD1. Losses at the gene ends were 2 bases for V and 5 bases for J; bases not matched to a gene: 3. The germline V gene has CDR1 LGHDT and CDR2 YNNKEL (reference sequence). The CDR3 is 15 residues long. The DNA of the CDR3 is TGTGCCAGCAGCCAAACCGGGACAGATAATTCACCCCTCCACTTT. It translates to CASSQTGTDNSPLHF.

The V call is TRBV20-1, the J call TRBJ2-7; 8 bases agree with TRBD1. Trimming at V came to 3 bases and at J to 4 bases, leaving 5 bases not matched to a gene. The CDR3 is made up of 13 amino acids. Germline CDR1 reads DFQATT; CDR2 reads SNEGSKA (reference sequence). The CDR3 is CSARDREEYEQYF. The DNA for the CDR3 is TGCAGTGCTAGGGACAGGGAAGAATACGAGCAGTACTTC.

This chain's CDR3 is CASSLGDRAMNTEAFF. The CDR3 DNA follows: TGCGCCAGCAGCTTGGGAGACAGGGCCATGAACACTGAAGCTTTCTTT. The rearrangement joins TRBV5-1 to TRBJ1-1; 7 bases fit TRBD1. With V trimmed by 0 bases and J by 0 bases, 5 bases remained unmatched. From germline, CDR1 is SGHRS and CDR2 YFSETQ. The CDR3 sequence is 16 residues long.

This clonotype was counted between two and nine times. V and J are TRBV10-3 and TRBJ2-1; 7 positions agree with TRBD1. CDR1 is ENHRY and CDR2 is SYGVKD in the germline V gene. V was pared by 8 bases and J by 3 bases, with 1 base of the junction left unmatched. The CDR3 is 12 residues long. The CDR3 nucleotides read TGTGCCATCGGACAGGACTACAATGAGCAGTTCTTC. Protein: CAIGQDYNEQFF.

The V gene is TRBV29-1, the J gene TRBJ1-1; D remains unclear. This CDR3 spans 10 amino acids. V lost 7 bases and J 0 bases, leaving 3 bases between the germline ends. Germline loops: CDR1 SQVTM, CDR2 ANQGSEA. The DNA of the CDR3 is TGCAGCGGAATGAACACTGAAGCTTTCTTT. Translated: CSGMNTEAFF.

The chain combines TRBV2 with TRBJ2-1; TRBD1 is a possible D gene (5 bases). The CDR3 sequence is 11 residues long. Trimming stripped 10 bases from V and 4 bases from J, with 8 bases between. The V gene's germline CDR1 is SNHLY and CDR2 FYNNEI. The chain's CDR3 is CATAGYNEQFF. The CDR3 DNA sequence: TGTGCCACCGCAGGGTACAATGAGCAGTTCTTC.